The 22 T cell receptor beta chains below all came from one sample that was sequenced in a study of blood T cells in healthy people across ages. For the second PCR, which ran for about 6 to 12 cycles, a sample-barcoded 5' primer and a J-beta primer mix were used. TCRdb called the 5' RACE reads again in MiXCR, with one record for every CDR3 protein. The sample consists of about 970,000 distinct CDR3 sequences, roughly 47% of them appearing once. The source material was blood. These receptors all stem from a woman aged 60-75 years in good health.

Of note for this clonotype: A read error may account for a junction end that differs from germline. This chain joins TRBV6-1 and TRBJ2-1, with 9 bases that match TRBD2. The V gene's germline CDR1 is MNHNS and CDR2 SASEGT. CDR3 length equals 18 residues. CDR3: CTSRGASGTTSLYNEQFF. Written as DNA, the CDR3 is TGTACCAGCAGAGGGGCTAGCGGGACCACCTCCTTATACAATGAGCAGTTCTTC.

The chain carries TRBV5-1 and TRBJ2-6, with D possibly being TRBD1 (5 bases). V dropped 0 bases and J dropped 0 bases, with 10 bases sitting between them. Germline V lookup: CDR1 SGHRS, CDR2 YFSETQ. This CDR3 region has 17 residues. The CDR3 sequence is CASSLAATASGANVLTF. The CDR3 DNA sequence: TGCGCCAGCAGCTTGGCCGCGACAGCCTCTGGGGCCAACGTCCTGACTTTC.

This clonotype was seen more than once but under ten times. The V call is TRBV18, the J call TRBJ2-3; tentatively, D is TRBD2 (6 bases). Germline CDR1 KGHSH, CDR2 LQKENI. The CDR3 totals 15 residues. V was cut by 2 bases and J by 1 base, with 10 bases left in between. CDR3 loop: CASSPWRAGTDTQYF. The CDR3 DNA reads as TGTGCCAGCTCACCATGGAGGGCCGGCACAGATACGCAGTATTTT.

The chain carries TRBV14 and TRBJ1-1; D is ambiguous. Germline V gene sequence: CDR1 SGHDN, CDR2 FVKESK. The V end was cut by 3 bases, the J end by 6 bases, with 5 bases between. The CDR3 is 11 amino acids. The CDR3 here is CASSHGAEAFF. Here the CDR3 DNA reads TGTGCCAGCAGCCATGGCGCTGAAGCTTTCTTT. Using reference TRBV14 and TRBJ1-1 for the parts outside the CDR3, the full variable domain is EAGVTQFPSHSVIEKGQTVTLRCDPISGHDNLYWYRRVMGKEIKFLLHFVKESKQDESGMPNNRFLAERTGGTYSTLKVQPAELEDSGVYFCASSHGAEAFFGQGTRLTVV.

The chain employs TRBV12-3 or TRBV12-4 and TRBJ2-5; D remains ambiguous. Between the trimmed V and J ends, which lost 8 bases and 7 bases, there was a span of 14 bases. The CDR3 spans 12 residues. Here the CDR3 DNA reads TGTGCCAGCCATCGGGCCCTGGGGACCCAGTACTTC. Protein sequence: CASHRALGTQYF.

The J gene is TRBJ2-7, the V gene TRBV4-2, with 8 bases matching TRBD2. Trimming removed 3 bases from V and 2 bases from J; junction bases left unmatched: 6. This CDR3 comprises 15 residues. Per germline, CDR1 LGHNA and CDR2 YNFKEQ. Here the CDR3 reads CASSQGRAGAYEQYF. The CDR3 coding sequence is TGTGCCAGCAGCCAGGGACGAGCGGGGGCCTACGAGCAGTACTTC.

The V call is TRBV5-1, the J call TRBJ2-5, with 11 bases matching TRBD1. The CDR3 is 16 residues long. With 4 bases clipped from V and 2 bases from J, the junction kept 7 bases outside the gene matches. Per the germline V gene, CDR1 is SGHRS and CDR2 is YFSETQ. Written as DNA, the CDR3 is TGCGCCAGCAGCATAGGACAGGGGGCGAGTCAAGAGACCCAGTACTTC. Protein product: CASSIGQGASQETQYF.

The rearrangement joins TRBV2 to TRBJ1-5; no clear D gene. CDR1 is SNHLY and CDR2 is FYNNEI in the germline V gene. This CDR3 contains 15 residues. Between the trimmed V and J ends, which lost 4 bases and 8 bases, there was a span of 18 bases. The chain's CDR3 is CASSVGIQNRKPQHF. The CDR3 DNA sequence: TGTGCCAGCAGTGTTGGGATTCAAAATCGGAAGCCCCAGCATTTT.

The chain combines TRBV18 with TRBJ2-3; 7 nucleotides line up with TRBD1. Germline assignment: CDR1 KGHSH and CDR2 LQKENI. With V trimmed by 4 bases and J by 0 bases, 4 bases remained unmatched. This CDR3 has 15 residues. CDR3 bases: TGTGCCAGCTCACTAGACAGGGAGAGCACAGATACGCAGTATTTT. Protein product: CASSLDRESTDTQYF. The entire variable domain, with the rest obtained from reference TRBV18 and TRBJ2-3, is as follows: NAGVMQNPRHLVRRRGQEARLRCSPMKGHSHVYWYRQLPEEGLKFMVYLQKENIIDESGMPKERFSAEFPKEGPSILRIQQVVRGDSAAYFCASSLDRESTDTQYFGPGTRLTVL.

The chain is built from TRBV25-1 and TRBJ2-7; no definite D call. The CDR3 covers 11 residues. Germline CDR1 reads MGHDK; CDR2 reads SYGVNS. CDR3 loop: CPGPGLYEQYF. CDR3 DNA sequence: TGTCCCGGACCTGGCCTCTACGAGCAGTACTTC.

The V and J genes are TRBV27 and TRBJ2-4, with a weak D call TRBD1 (6 bases). The end of the DNA is better explained by TRBJ2-7, so the J call may be wrong. This CDR3 has 14 residues. Germline lookup yields CDR1 MNHEY and CDR2 SMNVEV (reference sequence). The CDR3 bases are TGTGCCAGCAGTCCCAACGTCAGGGGCTACGAGCAGTACTTC. Translation: CASSPNVRGYEQYF.

As for this clonotype: Possible read error: a much larger clone is one base away. The chain joins TRBV4-2 to TRBJ2-7; 9 nucleotides align to TRBD1. Germline loops: CDR1 LGHNA, CDR2 YNFKEQ. This CDR3 has 15 amino acids. V lost 0 bases and J lost 1; bases outside the gene matches: 1. This chain's CDR3 is CASSQETGGSYEQYF. The CDR3, as DNA: TGTGCCAGCAGCCAAGAGACAGGGGGTTCCTACGAGCAGTACTTC.

The chain links TRBV9 to TRBJ2-7; tentatively, D is TRBD2 (6 bases). Looked up from germline, CDR1 is SGDLS and CDR2 is YYNGEE. V was shortened by 3 bases and J by 7 bases, with 29 bases between the two germline ends. The length of the CDR3 is 18 residues. The CDR3, as DNA: TGTGCCAGCAGCGCAGCTTCAACCCCGGGACTTGCGGGAAAGGAGCAGTACTTC. Its translation: CASSAASTPGLAGKEQYF.

The chain recombines TRBV28 with TRBJ2-5, with D perhaps matching TRBD2 (6 bases). Trimming took off 3 bases at V and 2 bases at J, with 13 bases between the two ends. This CDR3 is 15 amino acids long. Germline assignment: CDR1 MDHEN and CDR2 SYDVKM. This CDR3 reads CASSLAGRTQETQYF. CDR3 in DNA: TGTGCCAGCAGTTTGGCGGGGCGTACACAAGAGACCCAGTACTTC.

The V and J genes are TRBV7-2 and TRBJ1-1; D is ambiguous. Germline V gives CDR1 SGHTA, CDR2 FQGNSA. Trimming left V 1 base short and J 11 bases short, with 17 bases between. CDR3 length: 14 amino acids. The CDR3 region is CASSLGPVVDEAFF. CDR3 coding DNA: TGTGCCAGCAGCTTAGGCCCGGTTGTGGATGAGGCTTTCTTT.

Comment on this clonotype: A single base is all that separates this from a far larger clone, so a read error is likely. The gene calls are TRBV12-3 or TRBV12-4 and TRBJ2-3; the D is unclear. This CDR3 region has 12 residues. CDR3 protein: CASSPSTDTRYF. CDR3 bases: TGTGCCAGCAGCCCAAGCACAGATACGCGGTATTTT.

This clonotype was counted between two and nine times. The chain joins TRBV30 to TRBJ1-2; D is undetermined. Trimming took 0 bases from V and 7 from J, leaving 12 bases between them. Germline V gives CDR1 GTSNPN, CDR2 SVGIG (reference sequence). This CDR3 comprises 13 residues. CDR3 protein: CAWSVLGVGGYTF. DNA for the CDR3: TGTGCCTGGAGTGTACTCGGCGTGGGTGGCTACACCTTC.

On this clonotype: The junction departs from the called germline gene at one end, perhaps through a read error. The rearrangement joins TRBV9 to TRBJ2-5; 12 bases fit TRBD2. This CDR3 spans 14 amino acids. CDR1 is SGDLS, CDR2 YYNGEE, per germline. CDR3 residues: CVSSVTSGSREQYF. The DNA of the CDR3 is TGTGTCAGCAGCGTGACTAGCGGGAGTCGGGAGCAGTACTTC. The complete variable domain, with remaining parts taken from reference TRBV9 and TRBJ2-5, reads DSGVTQTPKHLITATGQRVTLRCSPRSGDLSVYWYQQSLDQGLQFLIQYYNGEERAKGNILERFSAQQFPDLHSELNLSSLELGDSALYFCVSSVTSGSREQYFGPGTRLLVL.

In its sample, this clonotype was seen a few times. The chain employs TRBV29-1 and TRBJ2-2; 8 bases fit TRBD2. Germline assignment: CDR1 SQVTM and CDR2 ANQGSEA. The CDR3 consists of 14 residues. The V gene end was trimmed by 6 bases and the J gene end by 5 bases; junction bases not matched to a gene: 8. CDR3 DNA sequence: TGCAGCGTGATGGGGACTAGGACGACCGGGGAGCTGTTTTTT. This encodes CSVMGTRTTGELFF.

The table lists this clonotype with a few counts. The chain is built from TRBV9 and TRBJ2-1; TRBD2 matches at 7 bases. This CDR3 spans 15 amino acids. Germline values: CDR1 SGDLS, CDR2 YYNGEE. J lost 10 bases, V lost 2 bases, and 12 bases had no gene match. Here the CDR3 reads CASSVGGGRSAEQFF. CDR3 DNA sequence: TGTGCCAGCAGCGTTGGTGGCGGGAGAAGCGCCGAGCAGTTCTTC.

V and J are TRBV6-1 and TRBJ1-4, with a weak D call TRBD1 (6 bases). Germline V gene lookup returns CDR1 MNHNS and CDR2 SASEGT. V gave up 3 bases and J gave up 8 bases, with 16 bases separating them. The CDR3 consists of 15 residues. The CDR3 bases are TGTGCCAGCAGTGACTATGGCAGGGGAGGGGAAAAACTGTTTTTT. This translates into CASSDYGRGGEKLFF.

J is TRBJ2-5 and V is TRBV2, with 7 bases fitting TRBD1. The DNA end lines up better with TRBJ2-7; the J call may be wrong. The V gene's germline CDR1 is SNHLY and CDR2 FYNNEI. CDR3 length: 14 amino acids. In DNA, the CDR3 is TGTGCCAGCAGACCTCCGACAGGGATGGCCGAGCAGTACTTC. Translation: CASRPPTGMAEQYF.